This TCR beta chain was identified in a study of control samples from healthy donors and cancer patients. V lost 2 bases to trimming and J lost 7 bases; unmatched junction nucleotides: 11. The CDR3 covers 16 residues. Per germline, CDR1 ENHRY and CDR2 SYGVKD. Here immunoSEQ multiplex PCR was the method, and the copy in TCRdb shows in-frame clones only, minus some. The sample records approximately 110,000 clones, about nine tenths being singletons. The sequenced material came from blood. This receptor was taken from a human donor in good health. The donor label of this sample is uncertain. The gene calls are TRBV10-3 and TRBJ1-2; 9 bases agree with TRBD1. The CDR3 DNA follows: TGTGCCATCAGTGAGCCAACGGGACAGGGAAGAGGTGGCTACACCTTC. Its protein product is CAISEPTGQGRGGYTF.